This is a list of T cell receptor beta chains from one sample in a study of OX40 agonist ivuxolimab in advanced cancers. Sequencing was performed with immunoSEQ multiplex PCR; in TCRdb, only in-frame clones are kept and a portion is missing. Among nearly 80,000 clones, about 95% were seen once, and the ten largest hold over 9%. The source was CD4+ or CD8+ T cells sorted from blood, collected in a trial of the OX40 agonist ivuxolimab. The receptors originated from an adult with an advanced solid tumor such as melanoma, head and neck, liver or kidney cancer. CDR3s include the opening cysteine and the closing phenylalanine or tryptophan. The D gene is left open where the match is weak. Only some rows state a clone size, as once, few, many or a class for expanded clones.

>.|.|17|TRBJ2-7|TRBV7-3
CASSLLSGPRIFYEQYF
TGTGCCAGCAGCTTATTATCGGGTCCAAGAATTTTCTACGAGCAGTACTTC
>.|.|11|TRBJ1-2|TRBV4-1
CASSQGGGYTF
TGCGCCAGCAGCCAAGGGGGTGGCTACACCTTC
>.|TRBD2|15|TRBJ2-1|TRBV5-1
CASSLGLARYNEQFF
TGCGCCAGCAGCCTGGGACTAGCGCGTTACAATGAGCAGTTCTTC
>once|.|14|TRBJ1-2|TRBV19
CASSYRDNNYGYTF
TGTGCCAGTAGTTACCGGGACAACAACTATGGCTACACCTTC
>.|.|15|TRBJ1-1|TRBV5-1
CASSLVQGMNTEAFF
TGCGCCAGCAGCTTGGTTCAGGGTATGAACACTGAAGCTTTCTTT
>.|TRBD1|14|TRBJ2-7|TRBV25-1
CASSESGQAYEQYF
TGTGCCAGCAGTGAGTCGGGACAGGCCTACGAGCAGTACTTC
>.|.|13|TRBJ2-3|TRBV2
CASSEDRSDTQYF
TGTGCCAGCAGTGAGGACAGATCAGATACGCAGTATTTT
>.|.|12|TRBJ2-5|TRBV7-9
CASSQEDETQYF
TGTGCCAGCAGCCAGGAGGACGAGACCCAGTACTTC
>.|.|14|TRBJ2-5|TRBV2
CASSDWGGEETQYF
TGTGCCAGCAGTGATTGGGGTGGGGAAGAGACCCAGTACTTC
>.|.|12|TRBJ2-2|TRBV5-8
CASSLRGGELFF
TGTGCCAGCAGCTTGAGAGGCGGGGAGCTGTTTTTT
>.|TRBD1|16|TRBJ2-5|TRBV6-5
CASSSSQGAGLETQYF
TGTGCCAGCAGTTCTTCCCAGGGGGCAGGACTAGAGACCCAGTACTTC
>.|.|11|TRBJ1-1|TRBV19
CASSGHTEAFF
TGTGCCAGTAGTGGTCACACTGAAGCTTTCTTT
>.|.|14|TRBJ1-5|TRBV28
CASSLGSPSQPQHF
TGTGCCAGCAGTTTAGGCAGCCCCAGTCAGCCCCAGCATTTT
>few|.|12|TRBJ1-2|TRBV5-1
CASSLEGYGYTF
TGCGCCAGCAGCTTGGAGGGGTATGGCTACACCTTC
>.|.|15|TRBJ2-3|TRBV29-1
CSVTRGLQTTDTQYF
TGCAGCGTCACCCGGGGACTTCAGACCACAGATACGCAGTATTTT
>.|.|15|TRBJ1-5|TRBV28
CASSLSRAGDQPQHF
TGTGCCAGCAGTTTATCCAGGGCGGGGGATCAGCCCCAGCATTTT
>.|.|12|TRBJ1-1|TRBV30
CAWSLLETEAFF
TGTGCCTGGAGTCTATTAGAGACTGAAGCTTTCTTT
>.|.|11|TRBJ1-2|TRBV19
CASSMRGGYTF
TGTGCCAGTAGTATGAGGGGTGGCTACACCTTC
>.|.|14|TRBJ2-2|TRBV2
CASIQGGGGGELFF
TGTGCCAGCATTCAAGGAGGGGGCGGCGGGGAGCTGTTTTTT
>.|.|15|TRBJ2-3|TRBV7-9
CASSLVEGAEDTQYF
TGTGCCAGCAGCTTAGTGGAGGGGGCTGAAGATACGCAGTATTTT
>.|.|14|TRBJ2-1|TRBV4-3
CASSQVSTGNEQFF
TGCGCCAGCAGCCAAGTTTCGACTGGGAATGAGCAGTTCTTC
>.|.|13|TRBJ2-2|TRBV5-1
CASSLAYTGELFF
TGCGCCAGCAGCTTGGCCTACACCGGGGAGCTGTTTTTT
>.|.|15|TRBJ2-7|TRBV6-5
CASSYPRGGFYEQYF
TGTGCCAGCAGTTACCCCCGCGGCGGATTCTACGAGCAGTACTTC
>.|.|14|TRBJ2-5|TRBV5-1
CASAPADPQETQYF
TGCGCCAGCGCGCCCGCAGATCCCCAAGAGACCCAGTACTTC
>.|.|17|TRBJ2-6|TRBV5-1
CASSLGPDYSGANVLTF
TGCGCCAGCAGCTTGGGGCCGGATTACTCTGGGGCCAACGTCCTGACTTTC
>.|.|12|TRBJ2-1|TRBV9
CASSVRDNEQFF
TGTGCCAGCAGCGTGCGAGACAATGAGCAGTTCTTC
>once|.|12|TRBJ2-7|TRBV2
CASKGVSYEQYF
TGTGCCAGCAAAGGGGTCTCCTACGAGCAGTACTTC
>.|.|11|TRBJ1-2|TRBV20-1
CSARISYGYTF
TGCAGTGCCAGGATTTCATATGGCTACACCTTC
>.|.|14|TRBJ2-6|TRBV27
CASSPTSGANVLTF
TGTGCCAGCAGTCCCACGAGTGGGGCCAACGTCCTGACTTTC
>.|.|15|TRBJ1-3|TRBV27
CASSLSRGSGNTIYF
TGTGCCAGCAGTTTATCTAGGGGATCTGGAAACACCATATATTTT
>once|.|15|TRBJ1-4|TRBV28
CASSPDRTTNEKLFF
TGTGCCAGCAGTCCTGACAGGACCACTAATGAAAAACTGTTTTTT
>.|TRBD1|15|TRBJ1-4|TRBV6-1
CASSGQGGTNEKLFF
TGTGCCAGCAGTGGACAGGGTGGAACTAATGAAAAACTGTTTTTT
>.|TRBD2|15|TRBJ2-7|TRBV28
CASSFRLAGGYEQYF
TGTGCCAGCAGTTTCAGGCTAGCGGGGGGATACGAGCAGTACTTC
>.|.|13|TRBJ1-6|TRBV19
CASSIGLNSPLHF
TGTGCCAGTAGTATTGGGCTGAATTCACCCCTCCACTTT
>.|.|11|TRBJ2-1|TRBV4-2
CASSQSGREFF
TGTGCCAGCAGCCAATCGGGACGTGAGTTCTTC
>.|.|14|TRBJ2-5|TRBV5-4
CASSLAWGWETQYF
TGTGCCAGCAGCCTCGCATGGGGTTGGGAGACCCAGTACTTC
>.|TRBD1|17|TRBJ2-2|TRBV4-1
CASSGGQGASNTGELFF
TGCGCCAGCAGCGGCGGACAGGGGGCGTCGAACACCGGGGAGCTGTTTTTT
>.|.|15|TRBJ2-5|TRBV11-2
CASSFLDSLQETQYF
TGTGCCAGCAGCTTCCTGGACAGCCTCCAAGAGACCCAGTACTTC
>once|TRBD1|16|TRBJ1-2|TRBV2
CASSDGETGRNYGYTF
TGTGCCAGCAGTGATGGGGAGACAGGGAGGAACTATGGCTACACCTTC
>.|TRBD2|16|TRBJ2-3|TRBV6-1
CASSELAGGDTDTQYF
TGTGCCAGCAGTGAACTAGCGGGAGGGGACACAGATACGCAGTATTTT
>.|TRBD2|13|TRBJ2-1|TRBV5-1
CASSWGRADEQFF
TGCGCCAGCAGTTGGGGGAGGGCCGATGAGCAGTTCTTC
>.|.|12|TRBJ2-7|TRBV7-8
CASSQNPYEQYF
TGTGCCAGCAGCCAGAATCCTTACGAGCAGTACTTC
>.|.|14|TRBJ1-5|TRBV5-5
CASSVAPGAQPQHF
TGTGCCAGCAGTGTTGCCCCGGGAGCTCAGCCCCAGCATTTT
>.|.|14|TRBJ2-2|TRBV7-9
CASSALFSAGELFF
TGTGCCAGCAGCGCCCTGTTTTCCGCCGGGGAGCTGTTTTTT
>.|TRBD2|17|TRBJ2-1|TRBV4-3
CASSQDSSREGRNEQFF
TGCGCCAGCAGCCAAGATTCGTCCCGGGAGGGCCGGAATGAGCAGTTCTTC
>.|.|15|TRBJ2-5|TRBV7-7
CASSLADGRGETQYF
TGTGCCAGCAGCTTAGCGGACGGACGGGGGGAGACCCAGTACTTC
>.|TRBD1|14|TRBJ2-7|TRBV5-6
CASSPGQGAREQYF
TGTGCCAGCAGCCCAGGACAGGGGGCGAGGGAGCAGTACTTC
>.|.|16|TRBJ1-5|TRBV19
CASNLDRQTSNQPQHF
TGTGCCAGTAACCTGGACCGTCAGACTAGCAATCAGCCCCAGCATTTT
>.|.|15|TRBJ1-3|TRBV19
CASRLDSGRGNTIYF
TGTGCCAGTCGGCTAGACTCCGGGCGTGGAAACACCATATATTTT
>.|.|19|TRBJ1-4|TRBV5-1
CASSLGLPGEEPGWEKLFF
TGCGCCAGCAGCTTGGGACTTCCGGGAGAAGAACCCGGATGGGAAAAACTGTTTTTT